The text below deals with one T cell receptor (beta chain). At one end the junction does not follow the germline gene, possibly because of a read error. This record belongs to a study of cytomegalovirus exposure and HLA in healthy donors. The germline CDR1 and CDR2 sequences are MNHEY and SVGAGI. The CDR3 runs to 12 residues. The PCR had 60 Vbeta and 13 Jbeta primers. TCRdb keeps only in-frame clones here, not all; method: immunoSEQ multiplex PCR. This sample yields some 150,000 clones, of which 64% are seen a single time; 3% belongs to the top ten. The V call is TRBV6-5, the J call TRBJ2-7, with TRBD1 matching over 7 bases. This TCR derives from a woman under 40 in good health and CMV-seropositive. Sequencing was carried out using PBMCs. The CDR3 DNA reads as TGTGCCAGCAGAATTACGGGACAGATAACTTTCTTC. It translates to CASRITGQITFF.